The sample holds a few counts of the clone carrying this TCR beta chain. The sample comes from a study of T-cell memory formation after mild COVID-19. Trimming removed 5 bases at V and 5 bases at J, with 10 bases between. Germline V gene data show CDR1 as DFQATT and CDR2 as SNEGSKA (reference sequence). CDR3 length equals 12 residues. The 5'RACE method, run with constant-segment primers, produced TCR alpha and TCR beta cDNA libraries (carrying sample barcodes and UMIs). TCRdb ran MiXCR on the 5' RACE reads and lists one entry per CDR3 protein. Of about 270,000 distinct CDR3 sequences in the sample, approximately 19% were seen once.

Sequenced: PBMCs or a T cell subset sorted from them (not recorded which). The clonotype comes from a man younger than 35 who had mild COVID-19 (a few samples of this study predate the infection). Cell type and time point are not known. This rearrangement joins TRBV20-1 to TRBJ1-5; no definite D call. CDR3: CSARSPDQPQHF. The DNA of the CDR3 is TGCAGTGCTCGGAGCCCCGATCAGCCCCAGCATTTT.